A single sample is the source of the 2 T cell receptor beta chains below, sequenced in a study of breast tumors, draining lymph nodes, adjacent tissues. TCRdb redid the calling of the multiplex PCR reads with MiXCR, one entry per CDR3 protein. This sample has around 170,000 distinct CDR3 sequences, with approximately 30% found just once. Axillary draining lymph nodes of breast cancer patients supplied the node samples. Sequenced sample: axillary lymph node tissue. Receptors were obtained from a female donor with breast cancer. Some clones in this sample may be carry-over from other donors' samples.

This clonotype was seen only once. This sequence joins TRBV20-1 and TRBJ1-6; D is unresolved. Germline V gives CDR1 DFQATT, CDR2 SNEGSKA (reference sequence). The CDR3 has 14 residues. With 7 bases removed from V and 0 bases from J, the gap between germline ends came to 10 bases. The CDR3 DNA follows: TGCAGTGTAGCCCGAGGCTCCTATAATTCACCCCTCCACTTT. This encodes CSVARGSYNSPLHF.

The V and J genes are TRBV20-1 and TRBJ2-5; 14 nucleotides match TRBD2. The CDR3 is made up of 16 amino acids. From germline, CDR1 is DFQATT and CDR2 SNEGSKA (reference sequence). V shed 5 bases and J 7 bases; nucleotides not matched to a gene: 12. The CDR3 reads CSASGTSGSSVGTQYF. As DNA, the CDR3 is TGCAGTGCTTCCGGGACTAGCGGGAGTTCCGTCGGGACCCAGTACTTC.